This TCR beta chain comes out of a study of Graves' ophthalmopathy and Graves' hyperthyroidism (dated by TCRdb to between 2017 and 2018). Notes on the research overall: Stable hyperthyroidism was defined as no progression to ophthalmopathy within 18 months of follow-up. To tell Graves' ophthalmopathy apart from Graves' hyperthyroidism, and to predict which patients would progress to ophthalmopathy, the study relied on TCR beta repertoire signatures. In total, over 130 blood samples were TCR-sequenced: approximately 40 ophthalmopathy, some 75 hyperthyroidism and some 17 hyperthyroidism-to-ophthalmopathy patients. To explore V-J signatures that distinguish ophthalmopathy from hyperthyroidism, a discovery set of under 110 patients was enrolled, made up of over 40 with ophthalmopathy and roughly 57 with stable hyperthyroidism. For independent validation, a separate cohort was made up of about 18 hyperthyroidism patients plus 17 patients who later progressed from hyperthyroidism to ophthalmopathy. In roughly 6 hyperthyroidism patients, T-cell repertoires of thyroid tissue and blood were compared. Following sample collection, hyperthyroidism patients were given methimazole at a starting dose of 30 mg daily, and ophthalmopathy patients were given high-dose intravenous methylprednisolone. What the authors observed across the whole study: Most of the expanded thyroid clonotypes with a frequency above 0.001 were also detected in blood, and it was suggested that the thyroid immune response may be reflected by blood repertoires. No statistical method was used to predetermine the sample size, and group allocation was not hidden from the investigators. In validation, the model predicted ophthalmopathy progression with 70.59% sensitivity and roughly 78% specificity; approximately 12 predicted patients were CT-confirmed with GO in a median of approximately 6.2 months. Ophthalmopathy was separated from stable hyperthyroidism by the 13-signature model with about 89% sensitivity and 81% to 84% specificity in cross-validation and with 80%/75% in the test set.

This clonotype appeared a few times. The specificity of this receptor is unknown. Base qualities are not recorded, but no much larger clone differs from it by a single base. Hyperthyroidism patients were newly diagnosed, with disease duration under 2 months, and aged 18 to 65 years. Patients with other autoimmune diseases, uncontrolled infections, pregnancy or lactation were excluded. Diagnosis relied on clinical symptoms, serum thyroxine, TRAb, thyroid ultrasound and orbital computed tomography. Trizol reagent was used to extract the total RNA, and its quality was then checked on an Agilent 2100 Bioanalyzer. For repertoire sequencing, the TCR beta CDR3 regions were amplified from RNA transcripts. The first round of RT-PCR was done with HTBI primers and the Qiagen OneStep RT-PCR kit, and was followed by a second round of multiplex PCR, then size selection and purification. Sequencing of the libraries was carried out on an Illumina HiSeq2000 in paired-end mode with 100 bp reads. In the paper's pipeline: Reads were processed with SOAPnuke, discarding reads with adapters, uncalled bases, mean Phred below 15, or no exact constant-primer or identifier match. COPE v1.2.5 was used to merge high-quality paired reads. Unique nucleotide sequences were defined as clonotypes and aligned to IMGT TRB V, D and J references using MiTCR v1.1. Analysis was restricted to V-J combinations with a frequency above 0.0001, which covered over 98% of repertoires. For each V-J combination, a TCR clonal expansion and chaos score was defined as the ratio of F50 clonal expansion to chaos observed in the TCRdist matrix. Welch's t-statistics and random forest were used to reduce the features to 10 to 15 V-J combinations, which were then used as input to a naive Bayes classifier. Thyroid-blood repertoire similarity was quantified with the Morisita-Horn index. The public reads were reprocessed in TCRdb via fastp at Q25 and MiXCR, keeping in-frame beta chains. For every CDR3 protein sequence, its rows merge into one entry that carries the most common genes and DNA. TCRdb's processing, not the study's, gives the V and J calls here. The sample has more than 1,000,000 distinct CDR3 sequences on record, about two fifths of them singletons. Clones ranked in the top ten supply over 8.5% of the sample.

The germline ends are 20 bases apart after V is trimmed by 6 bases and J by 5 bases. The CDR3 sequence holds 16 residues, the cysteine and phenylalanine included. Only the CDR3 portion is preserved as DNA: 48 bases, with reading frame beginning at the first base. Here the chain combines TRBV12-3 or TRBV12-4 and TRBJ1-5; a tentative D match to TRBD1 spans 6 bases. The sample comprised peripheral blood or thyroid tissue (not recorded which). The receptor comes from an adult man with Graves' hyperthyroidism. The DNA is TGTGCCAGCAGCCCAAGGGGTAGGGAGGGGGATCAGCCCCAGCATTTT. Its product reads: CASSPRGREGDQPQHF.